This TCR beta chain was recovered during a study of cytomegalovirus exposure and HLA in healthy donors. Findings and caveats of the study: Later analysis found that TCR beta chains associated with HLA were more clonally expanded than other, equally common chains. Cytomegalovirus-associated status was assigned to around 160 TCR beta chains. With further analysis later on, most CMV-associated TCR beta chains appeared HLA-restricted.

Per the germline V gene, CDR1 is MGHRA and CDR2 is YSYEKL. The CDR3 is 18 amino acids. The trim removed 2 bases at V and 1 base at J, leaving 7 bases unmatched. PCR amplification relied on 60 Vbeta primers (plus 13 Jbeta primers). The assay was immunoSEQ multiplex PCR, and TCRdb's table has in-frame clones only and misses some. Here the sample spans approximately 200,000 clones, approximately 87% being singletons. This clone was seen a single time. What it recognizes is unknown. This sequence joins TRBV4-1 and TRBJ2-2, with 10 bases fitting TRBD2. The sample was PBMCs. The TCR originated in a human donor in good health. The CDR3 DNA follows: TGCGCCAGCAGCCAACTGTTACTAGCGGGAAAGAACACCGGGGAGCTGTTTTTT. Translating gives CASSQLLLAGKNTGELFF.